This T cell receptor beta chain is from a study of T-cell memory formation after mild COVID-19. Study-wide points: Pre-infection memory held some responding clones, suggesting pre-existing cross-reactive T cells responded.

There are many counts of this clonotype. Its antigen is as yet unknown. With constant-segment primers, 5'RACE yielded cDNA libraries of TCR alpha and TCR beta that carried sample barcodes and UMIs. TCRdb itself ran the 5' RACE reads through MiXCR, one entry per CDR3 protein. The sample has approximately 390,000 distinct CDR3 sequences, about a sixth seen once; the top ten hold about 22%. CDR3 length equals 16 residues. V gave up 3 bases and J gave up 4 bases; unmatched junction bases: 4. Germline V gives CDR1 SGHRS, CDR2 YFSETQ. The receptor was derived from a man aged 18 to 30 who had mild COVID-19 (a few samples of this study predate the infection). Cell type and time point are not known. The chain employs TRBV5-1 and TRBJ2-3; the match to TRBD2 covers 14 bases. The material sequenced was PBMCs or a T cell subset sorted from them (not recorded which). CDR3: CASSSATSGGADTQYF. The CDR3 nucleotides are TGCGCCAGCAGCTCCGCGACTAGCGGGGGGGCAGATACGCAGTATTTT.